The rows below give T cell receptor beta chains drawn from one sample of a study of T and B cells in COVID-19 patients. TCRdb recomputed calls from the multiplex PCR reads with MiXCR, one row per CDR3 protein. The top ten clones hold around 7% of a sample with about 14,000 distinct CDR3 sequences, less than 35% of them seen once. Input material: blood. The receptors shown here come from a human donor who had recovered from COVID-19. CDR3s include the opening cysteine and the closing phenylalanine or tryptophan. A D gene is named only where the DNA matches it firmly. Clone size, where shown, is once, few, many, or a class for clones that have expanded.

D	V	J	size	CDR3	DNA
.	TRBV6-2/TRBV6-3	TRBJ1-1	.	CASSSQENTEAFF	TGTGCCAGCAGTTCTCAGGAGAACACTGAAGCTTTCTTT
.	TRBV30	TRBJ1-1	.	CAWRGGGGPAFF	TGTGCCTGGAGGGGGGGAGGAGGGCCAGCTTTCTTT
TRBD1	TRBV29-1	TRBJ2-1	.	CSVAGTGYWYEQFF	TGCAGCGTTGCCGGGACAGGGTATTGGTATGAGCAGTTCTTC
.	TRBV30	TRBJ1-1	.	CAWSDMGGEAFF	TGTGCCTGGTCTGATATGGGCGGAGAAGCTTTCTTT
TRBD1	TRBV19	TRBJ2-7	medium-sized	CATHRTGNSYEQYF	TGTGCCACCCACCGGACAGGGAACTCCTACGAGCAGTACTTC
.	TRBV12-3/TRBV12-4	TRBJ1-1	.	CASSRSRNTEAFF	TGTGCCAGCAGCCGCAGTCGTAACACTGAAGCTTTCTTT
.	TRBV19	TRBJ2-2	medium-sized	CASSTGNTGELFF	TGTGCCAGTAGTACAGGGAACACCGGGGAGCTGTTTTTT
.	TRBV24-1	TRBJ2-7	few	CATSDYSREQYF	TGTGCCACCAGTGATTACAGTCGGGAGCAGTACTTC
.	TRBV19	TRBJ1-2	.	CASSIDRTGHYGYTF	TGTGCCAGTAGTATAGACCGGACGGGACACTATGGCTACACCTTC
TRBD1	TRBV11-2	TRBJ1-5	.	CASSPGTANQPQHF	TGTGCCAGCAGCCCGGGGACAGCTAATCAGCCCCAGCATTTT
TRBD2	TRBV27	TRBJ2-1	.	CTSRVGGTGYEQFF	TGTACCAGCAGGGTGGGGGGGACCGGCTATGAGCAGTTCTTC